These 26 T cell receptor beta chains share one sample of origin, sequenced in a study of T cell responses to AZD1222 COVID-19 vaccine. Sequencing used immunoSEQ multiplex PCR; TCRdb keeps in-frame clones, though not all of them. This table holds approximately 180,000 clones, 85% to 90% found once. The sample was peripheral blood, taken 28 days after the second AZD1222 dose. Receptor source: an adult who received the AZD1222 COVID-19 vaccine.

This sequence joins TRBV5-1 and TRBJ2-1; D possibly corresponds to TRBD2 (6 bases). The V gene lost 0 bases and the J gene lost 9 bases, with 22 bases spanning the gap. The germline CDR1 and CDR2 sequences are SGHRS and YFSETQ. The CDR3 sequence is 17 residues long. CDR3 sequence: CASSLDGDLSSMGEQFF. For the CDR3, the DNA is TGCGCCAGCAGCTTGGATGGGGACTTATCCTCTATGGGTGAGCAGTTCTTC.

V and J are TRBV5-6 and TRBJ2-4; possibly TRBD1 or TRBD2 for D (5 bases each). Trimming removed 1 base from V and 6 bases from J, with 8 bases in between. The CDR3 has 13 residues. Germline CDR1 and CDR2: SGHDT and YYEEEE. DNA for the CDR3: TGTGCCAGCAGCTTGAAGGGACCAAACATTCAGTACTTC. Protein sequence: CASSLKGPNIQYF.

V and J are TRBV29-1 and TRBJ2-7; 9 nucleotides line up with TRBD1. The trim removed 4 bases at V and 3 bases at J, leaving 4 bases unmatched. The germline V gene encodes CDR1 SQVTM and CDR2 ANQGSEA. CDR3 length: 13 residues. The CDR3 protein is CSVAGQGYYEQYF. The CDR3 nucleotides read TGCAGCGTTGCGGGACAGGGATACTACGAGCAGTACTTC.

The chain links TRBV24-1 to TRBJ1-5; 9 bases are shared with TRBD1. The CDR3 is made up of 16 amino acids. Unmatched junction bases numbered 5, after V lost 3 bases and J lost 3 bases. CDR1 is KGHDR and CDR2 is SFDVKD in the germline V gene. The CDR3 loop is CATSDVRTGDNQPQHF. In DNA, the CDR3 is TGTGCCACCAGTGATGTCCGGACAGGGGACAATCAGCCCCAGCATTTT.

The rearrangement joins TRBV11-3 to TRBJ2-1; maybe TRBD2 (6 bases). CDR1 and CDR2 from the germline V gene are SGHNT and YENEEA. The CDR3 is made up of 14 amino acids. The ends were cut back, 3 bases at V and 4 bases at J, with 10 bases in the middle. CDR3 residues: CASSLAGFYNEQFF. The CDR3 DNA sequence: TGTGCCAGCAGCTTGGCGGGATTTTACAATGAGCAGTTCTTC.

CDR3 in amino acids: CAIKAGGPYEQYF. CDR3 sequence (DNA): TGTGCCATCAAAGCGGGAGGGCCTTACGAGCAGTACTTC. This chain joins TRBV10-3 and TRBJ2-7, with 10 bases matching TRBD2. The CDR3 is made up of 13 amino acids. V dropped 7 bases and J dropped 4; count of bases not matched to a gene: 4. Germline assignment: CDR1 ENHRY and CDR2 SYGVKD.

The chain recombines TRBV19 with TRBJ2-7; D is possibly TRBD2 (5 bases). Germline CDR1 LNHDA, CDR2 SQIVND (reference sequence). CDR3 length equals 13 residues. The V end lost 1 base, the J end lost 5 bases, and 9 bases lay between the germline ends. The CDR3 loop reads CASSIGRGNEQYF. The CDR3 DNA sequence: TGTGCCAGTAGTATAGGAAGAGGGAACGAGCAGTACTTC.

The chain recombines TRBV7-2 with TRBJ1-2; 9 nucleotides align to TRBD1. Germline CDR1 is SGHTA and CDR2 is FQGNSA. The CDR3 runs to 16 residues. V was pared by 5 bases and J by 8 bases, with 15 bases of the junction left unmatched. CDR3 in amino acids: CASSQRFSGTGKGYTF. The CDR3 coding sequence is TGTGCCAGCAGCCAAAGATTCTCCGGGACAGGGAAAGGCTACACCTTC.

This chain uses TRBV28 with TRBJ1-2; D is unclear. The germline V and J ends were trimmed by 6 bases and 1 base, with 18 bases remaining between them. The CDR3 contains 16 residues. Germline CDR1 and CDR2: MDHEN and SYDVKM. The chain's CDR3 is CASSKWAGSFNYGYTF. CDR3 coding DNA: TGTGCCAGCAGCAAATGGGCAGGCAGCTTTAACTATGGCTACACCTTC.

CDR3 coding DNA: TGTGCCAGCAGCAAAGTTAAAGTGGGCGCCTACGAGCAGTACTTC. It encodes CASSKVKVGAYEQYF. This chain joins TRBV21-1 and TRBJ2-7; the tabulated D call, TRBD1, remains unverified against the DNA. TRBV21-1 is assigned pseudogene status. The CDR3 has 15 residues.

The chain is built from TRBV28 and TRBJ1-2; D gene uncertain. V was clipped by 6 bases and J by 4 bases, with 12 bases between them. Germline loops: CDR1 MDHEN, CDR2 SYDVKM. This CDR3 is 13 amino acids long. This CDR3 is CASSPGQSYGYTF. In nucleotides, the CDR3 is TGTGCCAGCAGCCCGGGTCAGTCCTATGGCTACACCTTC.

This clone appeared a few times. J is TRBJ2-1 and V is TRBV4-1, with 9 bases lining up with TRBD1. Germline CDR1 MGHRA, CDR2 YSYEKL. Germline trimming cut 7 bases from V and 6 bases from J; bases unmatched to any gene: 13. The CDR3 is 16 residues long. The CDR3 protein is CASTLGRGQGFNEQFF. CDR3 DNA: TGCGCCAGCACCCTAGGGCGGGGACAGGGTTTCAATGAGCAGTTCTTC.

CDR3 region: CASSSDGGGGELFF. CDR3 DNA sequence: TGCGCCAGCAGCTCCGACGGGGGAGGCGGGGAGCTGTTTTTT. The genes are TRBV5-1 and TRBJ2-2; D possibly corresponds to TRBD2 (6 bases). Per the germline V gene, CDR1 is SGHRS and CDR2 is YFSETQ. V was cut by 3 bases and J by 7 bases, with 13 bases left in between. The CDR3 consists of 14 residues. The full variable domain, completed using reference TRBV5-1 and TRBJ2-2, is KAGVTQTPRYLIKTRGQQVTLSCSPISGHRSVSWYQQTPGQGLQFLFEYFSETQRNKGNFPGRFSGRQFSNSRSEMNVSTLELGDSALYLCASSSDGGGGELFFGEGSRLTVL.

This clone has only a few counts. The CDR3 sequence: CASSLVAGGTSYEQYF. In DNA form, the CDR3 reads TGCGCCAGCAGCTTGGTAGCGGGAGGAACCTCCTACGAGCAGTACTTC. V and J are TRBV5-1 and TRBJ2-7, with 10 bases aligning to TRBD2. This CDR3 comprises 16 residues. Germline values: CDR1 SGHRS, CDR2 YFSETQ. J gave up 0 bases and V 0 bases, and 3 bases lay outside the gene matches.

The gene calls are TRBV18 and TRBJ2-7; D is possibly TRBD1 or TRBD2 (5 bases each). CDR1 is KGHSH, CDR2 LQKENI, per germline. V was shortened by 3 bases and J by 0 bases, with 12 bases between the two germline ends. This CDR3 has 15 amino acids. The CDR3: CASSPRDAVSYEQYF. In nucleotides, the CDR3 is TGTGCCAGCTCACCCCGGGACGCCGTCTCCTACGAGCAGTACTTC.

Comment on this clone: Other DNA sequences in this sample translate to the same CDR3. The J gene is TRBJ2-4, the V gene TRBV18, with a weak D call TRBD2 (5 bases). The CDR3 totals 15 residues. Germline loops: CDR1 KGHSH, CDR2 LQKENI. Trimming took off 0 bases at V and 0 bases at J, with 6 bases between the two ends. The CDR3 DNA follows: TGTGCCAGCTCACCACCGGCGGGAGCCAAAAACATTCAGTACTTC. It codes for CASSPPAGAKNIQYF.

This clone was observed a single time. The genes are TRBV9 and TRBJ2-7; D uncertain. Germline loops: CDR1 SGDLS, CDR2 YYNGEE. The CDR3 is 14 residues long. V dropped 0 bases and J dropped 7 bases, with 14 bases sitting between them. CDR3 in DNA: TGTGCCAGCAGCGTAGCTACTGCACTCGCGGAGCAGTACTTC. This sequence encodes CASSVATALAEQYF.

The table lists this clone with a few counts. The chain employs TRBV7-2 and TRBJ1-5, with 7 bases lining up with TRBD1. The CDR3 is made up of 15 amino acids. The V and J ends lost 6 bases and 2 bases, in that order; junction bases with no gene match: 7. The V gene's germline CDR1 is SGHTA and CDR2 FQGNSA. The CDR3 DNA follows: TGTGCCAGCAGTCTTATAGACAGGGGCAATCAGCCCCAGCATTTT. As protein: CASSLIDRGNQPQHF.

The chain is built from TRBV7-6 and TRBJ1-2; 9 bases are shared with TRBD1. This CDR3 is built from 15 residues. Germline CDR1 and CDR2: SGHVS and FNYEAQ. J lost 5 bases, V lost 5 bases, and 9 bases had no gene match. The chain's CDR3 is CASSASPGQGYGYTF. Here the CDR3 DNA reads TGTGCCAGCAGCGCTTCACCGGGACAGGGATATGGCTACACCTTC.

V usage is TRBV18 and J usage is TRBJ2-7; TRBD2 aligns across 10 bases. The junction had 21 bases not matched to a gene; V was cut back by 6 bases and J by 1 base. This CDR3 comprises 20 residues. Germline CDR1 and CDR2: KGHSH and LQKENI. CDR3 nucleotide sequence: TGTGCCAGCTCCGCGACAGACCCCTTAGCGGGAGGCCGTTTGTCCTACGAGCAGTACTTC. This codes for CASSATDPLAGGRLSYEQYF.

The rearrangement uses TRBV7-3 and TRBJ2-1; TRBD2 matches at 7 bases. Germline trimming cut 8 bases from V and 10 bases from J; bases unmatched to any gene: 17. Germline loops: CDR1 SGHTA, CDR2 FQGTGA. This CDR3 contains 15 residues. CDR3 bases: TGTGCCAGCTCCTTTGGCGGGTCGCCCGGGAGGGAGCAGTTCTTC. Protein: CASSFGGSPGREQFF.

This clone has just a few counts. The chain couples TRBV19 to TRBJ1-4; TRBD1 is a possible D gene (5 bases). The CDR3 has 14 amino acids. Trimming removed 5 bases at V and 7 bases at J, with 14 bases between. The V gene's germline CDR1 is LNHDA and CDR2 SQIVND (reference sequence). CDR3 bases: TGTGCCAGTAGTGGGGCAGGACGAGGTGAAAAACTGTTTTTT. Its translation is CASSGAGRGEKLFF.

The gene calls are TRBV19 and TRBJ1-6; TRBD1 might be the D (5 bases). V was trimmed by 5 bases and J by 8 bases, leaving 13 bases between them. CDR1 and CDR2 (germline): LNHDA, SQIVND (reference sequence). The CDR3 loop spans 14 amino acids. CDR3 sequence (DNA): TGTGCCAGTAGTCCTCGGGGGAGAGATTCACCCCTCCACTTT. Its protein is CASSPRGRDSPLHF.

This chain connects TRBV19 to TRBJ1-5, with TRBD1 as a possible D gene (6 bases). V was cut by 3 bases and J by 7 bases, with 13 bases left in between. CDR3 length: 14 amino acids. Germline V gives CDR1 LNHDA, CDR2 SQIVND (reference sequence). This CDR3 is CASSMGQQGQPQHF. CDR3 sequence (DNA): TGTGCCAGTAGTATGGGCCAACAGGGCCAGCCCCAGCATTTT.

This chain uses TRBV7-2 with TRBJ1-5; D uncertain. Germline loops: CDR1 SGHTA, CDR2 FQGNSA. The CDR3 is made up of 15 amino acids. V lost 5 bases to trimming and J lost 2 bases, with 13 bases between them. CDR3 in DNA: TGTGCCAGCAGCAAGGGAGGACGGGGCAATCAGCCCCAGCATTTT. This translates into CASSKGGRGNQPQHF.

The V gene is TRBV9, the J gene TRBJ2-7, with D hard to call. Germline-derived CDR1 and CDR2 are SGDLS and YYNGEE. V shed 4 bases and J shed 9 bases, with 17 bases lying between them. The CDR3 loop spans 13 amino acids. The CDR3 nucleotides are TGTGCCAGCAGCTCTACCCCGGTAGGGTGGCAGTACTTC. Protein: CASSSTPVGWQYF. The full variable domain, its missing parts supplied by reference TRBV9 and TRBJ2-7, is DSGVTQTPKHLITATGQRVTLRCSPRSGDLSVYWYQQSLDQGLQFLIQYYNGEERAKGNILERFSAQQFPDLHSELNLSSLELGDSALYFCASSSTPVGWQYFGPGTRLTVT.